The entry that follows covers one TCR beta chain sequence. There is no known antigen for this receptor. No base qualities exist here, and no much larger clone lies one base off it. The time point tag for this specimen amounts to: baseline before first vaccination. Samples from vaccinated people were obtained from the UK trials COV001 and COV002, which included a single-blind randomized controlled phase 2/3 trial of AZD1222 (ChAdOx1 nCoV-19) in healthy adults. Trial participant PBMC samples were collected at day 0 and day 28 after the second dose for TCRbeta chain sequencing. This record comes from a study of T cell responses to AZD1222 COVID-19 vaccine (dated by TCRdb to about 2021). Concerning the study at large: AZD1222 recipients given second doses at about 4 weeks or at about 12 weeks were pooled, since spike-specific TCR depth and breadth were not found to differ between the two schedules. TCR sequencing covered over 230 trial participants: about 210 given two doses of AZD1222 and about 26 given two doses of MenACWY control vaccine. Trial participants were enrolled into age subgroups of 18-55, 56-69 and 70-plus years, which contained approximately 150, 30 and 60 TCR-sequenced participants, respectively. General conclusions and limits of the study: The 56-69-year group was small, and its depth increase did not reach significance, likely because of low power. Epitopes outside the regions mutated in the B.1.351 and B.1.1.7 variants were reportedly recognized by nearly half of the unique spike-specific TCRs. Participants were mostly white British, with more females than males. The authors suggested clonal diversity may have been underestimated. Only a handful of AZD1222 recipients were SARS-CoV-2 seropositive at baseline, limiting conclusions about previously exposed vaccinees. CD4 TCRs associated with the vaccine covered the entire spike protein, and the dominant responses were in regions 160-218 and 743-854. Because no day 14 peak-response samples were available, the repertoires could be characterized only after the peak T cell response. Spike-specific TCR breadth and depth rose significantly after two AZD1222 doses compared with day 0 and with MenACWY recipients.

The CDR3 regions of human TCRbeta chains were subjected to immunosequencing. For the original study's pipeline: TCRs in the repertoires were matched against a reference library of SARS-CoV-2-specific TCRs that had been generated with the MIRA antigen-specificity platform. Breadth was defined as the fraction of unique TCRs that were SARS-CoV-2-associated, and depth was defined as the fraction of total T cells that were SARS-CoV-2-associated. Using the MIRA data, every spike-specific TCR was mapped to the spike region that the TCR reacted to and assigned to either a CD4 or a CD8 class. Log10-transformed breadth and depth values were compared by one-way ANOVA with Sidak's multiple comparisons tests. In TCRdb, the immuneACCESS table is reduced to in-frame sequences with V and J assigned. These tables do not hold every clone; where another copy was compared, an unresolved V gene accounts for under half, and the others remain unexplained. The DNA gave D and trimming, while V, J and clone size come from that table. Counted in this sample were over 130,000 clones; less than 95% of them appeared once. The ten top clones hold 1.3% of the sample.

Deletion took 1 base off V and 0 bases off J, with a span of 1 base between the germline ends. Sequences SGHNT (CDR1) and YENEEA (CDR2) are obtained from the germline V gene. The CDR3 numbers 13 residues from cysteine through phenylalanine. The retained sequence is limited to the CDR3, 39 bases, with the frame set at the first base. The chain links TRBV11-3 with TRBJ1-3; the D gene identity is not certain. The sequence was obtained from an adult in good health. The specimen comprised peripheral blood, sampled on day 0 of AZD1222 vaccination. The DNA is TGTGCCAGCAGCTTAGCCTCTGGAAACACCATATATTTT. Translated, it reads CASSLASGNTIYF. The reference TRBV11-3 and TRBJ1-3 proteins fill in what lies around the CDR3, so the full variable domain reads EAGVVQSPRYKIIEKKQPVAFWCNPISGHNTLYWYLQNLGQGPELLIRYENEEAVDDSQLPKDRFSAERLKGVDSTLKIQPAELGDSAVYLCASSLASGNTIYFGEGSWLTVV.